This T cell receptor (beta chain) appears in the sequencing data of a study of T cells in Graves' hyperthyroidism and ophthalmopathy. Findings and caveats of the study: A model of 13 V-J features distinguished ophthalmopathy from stable hyperthyroidism. Researchers found most expanded thyroid clonotypes above 0.001 in blood as well.

This clonotype was seen more than once but under ten times. Its antigen is unknown. The investigators amplified TCR beta CDR3 regions from RNA transcripts. Primed by the HTBI set, a first-round RT-PCR was run on the TCR CDR3. TCRdb reanalysed the multiplex PCR reads using MiXCR and keeps one entry per CDR3 protein. The repertoire holds around 500,000 distinct CDR3 sequences, with 20% to 25% as singletons. The CDR3 has 15 residues. The trim removed 3 bases at V and 7 bases at J, leaving 11 bases unmatched. Per the germline V gene, CDR1 is MNHEY and CDR2 is SMNVEV (reference sequence). Each diagnosis drew on symptoms, thyroxine, TRAb, thyroid ultrasound and orbital computed tomography findings. The authors took PBMCs from 7.5 to 10 ml fresh peripheral blood.

The chain links TRBV27 to TRBJ2-7, with 8 bases lining up with TRBD1. This TCR derives from a woman aged 70-85 years with Graves' ophthalmopathy. Sequencing was carried out using blood. In DNA, the CDR3 is TGTGCCAGCAGTTTCAGTCTGCAGGGGGCGAGGGAGCAGTACTTC. Encoded protein: CASSFSLQGAREQYF.